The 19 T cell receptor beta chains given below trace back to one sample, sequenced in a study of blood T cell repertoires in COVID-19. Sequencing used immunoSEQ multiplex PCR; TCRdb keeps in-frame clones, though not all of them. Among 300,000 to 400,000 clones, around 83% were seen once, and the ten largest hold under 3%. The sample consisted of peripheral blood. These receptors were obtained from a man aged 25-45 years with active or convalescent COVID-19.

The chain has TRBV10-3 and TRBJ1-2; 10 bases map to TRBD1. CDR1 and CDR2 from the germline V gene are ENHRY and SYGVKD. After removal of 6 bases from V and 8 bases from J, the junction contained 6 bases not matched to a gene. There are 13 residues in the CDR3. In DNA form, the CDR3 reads TGTGCCATCAGCCCCGGGACAGGGGACGGCTACACCTTC. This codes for CAISPGTGDGYTF.

CDR3 DNA: TGTGCCAGCAGCTTGGATAAGGTGGAGACGGGGAAAAACATTCAGTACTTC. This gives the protein CASSLDKVETGKNIQYF. The chain has TRBV5-4 and TRBJ2-4, with a tentative D call TRBD2 (5 bases). The CDR3 contains 17 residues. CDR1 is SGHNT, CDR2 YYREEE, per germline (reference sequence). V shed 0 bases and J shed 4 bases, with 17 bases lying between them.

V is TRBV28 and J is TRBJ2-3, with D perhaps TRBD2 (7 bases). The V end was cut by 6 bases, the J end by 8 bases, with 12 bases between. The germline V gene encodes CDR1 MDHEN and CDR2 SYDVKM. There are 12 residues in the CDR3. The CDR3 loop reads CASRGGAPTQYF. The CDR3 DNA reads TGTGCCAGCAGGGGGGGGGCTCCTACGCAGTATTTT.

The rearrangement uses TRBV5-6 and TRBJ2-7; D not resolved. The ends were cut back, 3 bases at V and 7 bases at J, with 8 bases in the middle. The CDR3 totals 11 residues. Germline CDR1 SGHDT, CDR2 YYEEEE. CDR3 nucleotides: TGTGCCAGCAGCTGGGCTGGAGAGCAGTACTTC. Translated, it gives CASSWAGEQYF. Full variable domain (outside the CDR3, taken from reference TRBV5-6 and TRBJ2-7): DAGVTQSPTHLIKTRGQQVTLRCSPKSGHDTVSWYQQALGQGPQFIFQYYEEEERQRGNFPDRFSGHQFPNYSSELNVNALLLGDSALYLCASSWAGEQYFGPGTRLTVT.

The CDR3 DNA reads as TGTGCCAGCAGCCCTTGGACTAGCGGGTTCAACACCGGGGAGCTGTTTTTT. This gives the protein CASSPWTSGFNTGELFF. This sequence joins TRBV3-1 (or the pseudogene TRBV3-2) and TRBJ2-2, with TRBD2 matching over 11 bases. Unmatched junction bases numbered 6, after V lost 4 bases and J lost 2 bases. Germline-derived CDR1 and CDR2 are LGHDT and YNNKEL (reference sequence). This CDR3 is 17 amino acids long.

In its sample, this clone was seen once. In DNA, the CDR3 is TGTGCCAGCAGTGATCCAGGTCCAACTAATGAAAAACTGTTTTTT. Translated, it gives CASSDPGPTNEKLFF. V is TRBV2 and J is TRBJ1-4; the D is unclear. Looked up from germline, CDR1 is SNHLY and CDR2 is FYNNEI. This CDR3 has 15 amino acids. V gave up 3 bases and J gave up 0 bases, with 8 bases separating them.

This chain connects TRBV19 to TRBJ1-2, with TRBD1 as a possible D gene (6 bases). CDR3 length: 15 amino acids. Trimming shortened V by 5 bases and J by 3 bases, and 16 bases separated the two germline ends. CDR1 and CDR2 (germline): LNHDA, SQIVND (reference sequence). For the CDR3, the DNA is TGTGCCAGTAGTGAGGGACATTATGAGGACTATGGCTACACCTTC. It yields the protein CASSEGHYEDYGYTF.

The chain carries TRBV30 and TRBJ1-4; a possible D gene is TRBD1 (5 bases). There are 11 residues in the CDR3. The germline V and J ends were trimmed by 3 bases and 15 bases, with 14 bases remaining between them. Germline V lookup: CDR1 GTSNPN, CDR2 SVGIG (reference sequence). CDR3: CAWSPRQRMFF. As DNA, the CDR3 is TGTGCCTGGAGCCCTCGACAGAGAATGTTTTTT.

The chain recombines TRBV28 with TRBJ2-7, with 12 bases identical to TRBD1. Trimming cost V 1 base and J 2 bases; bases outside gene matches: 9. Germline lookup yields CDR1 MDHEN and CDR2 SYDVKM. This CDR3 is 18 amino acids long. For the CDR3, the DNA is TGTGCCAGCAGTTTATCCGGGACAGGGGGCCGTACCGCCTACGAGCAGTACTTC. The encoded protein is CASSLSGTGGRTAYEQYF.

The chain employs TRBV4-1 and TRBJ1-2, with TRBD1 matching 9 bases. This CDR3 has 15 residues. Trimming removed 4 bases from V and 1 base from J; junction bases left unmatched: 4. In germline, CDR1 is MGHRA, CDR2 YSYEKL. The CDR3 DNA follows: TGCGCCAGCAGCCTCCGGGACAGGGATAACTATGGCTACACCTTC. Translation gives CASSLRDRDNYGYTF.

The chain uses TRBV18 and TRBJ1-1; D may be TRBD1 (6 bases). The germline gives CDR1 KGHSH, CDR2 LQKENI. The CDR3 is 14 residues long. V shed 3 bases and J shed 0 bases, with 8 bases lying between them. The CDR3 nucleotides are TGTGCCAGCTCACCGGCAGGGGTGAACACTGAAGCTTTCTTT. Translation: CASSPAGVNTEAFF.

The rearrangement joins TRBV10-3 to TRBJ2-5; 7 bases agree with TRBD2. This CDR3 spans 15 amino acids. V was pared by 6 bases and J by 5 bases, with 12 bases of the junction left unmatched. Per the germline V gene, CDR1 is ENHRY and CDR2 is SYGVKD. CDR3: CAISPGLVEGETQYF. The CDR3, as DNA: TGTGCCATCAGCCCCGGACTAGTTGAAGGGGAGACCCAGTACTTC.

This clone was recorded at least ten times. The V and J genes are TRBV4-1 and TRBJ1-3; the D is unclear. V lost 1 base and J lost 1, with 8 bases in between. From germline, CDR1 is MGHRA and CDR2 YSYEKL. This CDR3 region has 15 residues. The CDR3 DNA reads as TGCGCCAGCAGCCAAGTCCCCAGATCTGGAAACACCATATATTTT. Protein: CASSQVPRSGNTIYF.

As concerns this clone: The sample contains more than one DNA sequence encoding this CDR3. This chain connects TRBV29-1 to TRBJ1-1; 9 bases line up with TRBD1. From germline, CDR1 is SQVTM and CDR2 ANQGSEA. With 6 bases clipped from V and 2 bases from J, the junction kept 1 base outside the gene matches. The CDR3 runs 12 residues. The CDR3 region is CSVGQGNTEAFF. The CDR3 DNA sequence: TGCAGCGTGGGACAGGGCAACACTGAAGCTTTCTTT.

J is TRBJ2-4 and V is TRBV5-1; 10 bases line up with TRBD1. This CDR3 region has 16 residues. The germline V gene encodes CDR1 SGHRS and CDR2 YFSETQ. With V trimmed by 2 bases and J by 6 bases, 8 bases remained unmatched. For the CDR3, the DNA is TGCGCCAGCAGCTTCCCCGACAGGGGGCATATAAACATTCAGTACTTC. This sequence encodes CASSFPDRGHINIQYF.

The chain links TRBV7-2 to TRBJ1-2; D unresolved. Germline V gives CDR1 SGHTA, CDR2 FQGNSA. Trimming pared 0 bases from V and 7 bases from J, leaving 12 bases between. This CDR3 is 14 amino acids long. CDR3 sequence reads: CASSLAQVTAGYTF. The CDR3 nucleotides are TGTGCCAGCAGCTTAGCGCAGGTCACGGCTGGCTACACCTTC.

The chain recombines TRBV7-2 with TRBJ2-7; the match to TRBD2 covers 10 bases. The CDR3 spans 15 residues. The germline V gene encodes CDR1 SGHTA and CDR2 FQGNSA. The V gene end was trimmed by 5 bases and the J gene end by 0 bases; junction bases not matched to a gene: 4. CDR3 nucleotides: TGTGCCAGCAGCAATAGCGGGGGGCGCTCCTACGAGCAGTACTTC. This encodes CASSNSGGRSYEQYF.

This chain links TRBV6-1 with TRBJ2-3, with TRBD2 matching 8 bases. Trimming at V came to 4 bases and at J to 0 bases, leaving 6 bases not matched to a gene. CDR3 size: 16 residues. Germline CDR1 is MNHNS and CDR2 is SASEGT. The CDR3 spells CASSVRRGASTDTQYF. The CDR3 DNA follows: TGTGCCAGCAGTGTGCGGCGGGGGGCTAGCACAGATACGCAGTATTTT.

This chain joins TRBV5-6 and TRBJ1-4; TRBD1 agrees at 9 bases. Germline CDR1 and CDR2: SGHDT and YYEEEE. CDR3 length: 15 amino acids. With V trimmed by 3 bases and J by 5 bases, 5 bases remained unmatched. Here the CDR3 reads CASSSSGTGNEKLFF. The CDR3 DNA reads TGTGCCAGCAGCTCTTCCGGGACAGGGAATGAAAAACTGTTTTTT.